The rows below give T cell receptor beta chains drawn from one sample of a study of CD8 T cells in Susac syndrome. TCRdb ran MiXCR on the immunoSEQ multiplex PCR reads and lists one entry per CDR3 protein. The profile shows more than 120,000 distinct CDR3 sequences, 94% of them singletons. The sample taken for sequencing was CD4+ T cells from PBMCs. The receptors were gathered from a human donor in good health. Each CDR3 is given with its conserved first and last residue. The D gene is left open where the match is weak. The size of a clone is reported for some rows only, either as once, few or many, or as a class for expanded clones.

few,TRBJ1-4,TRBV16,-,CASSHHDGLVFF,TGTGCCAGCAGCCATCATGACGGGCTGGTGTTTTTT
-,TRBJ2-2,TRBV10-3,TRBD1,CAISVQPGQGADTGELFF,TGTGCCATCAGTGTACAGCCGGGACAGGGTGCCGACACCGGGGAGCTGTTTTTT
once,TRBJ2-1,TRBV24-1,-,CATSVGQGLPPHNEQFF,TGTGCCACCAGTGTTGGGCAGGGGCTACCTCCTCACAATGAGCAGTTCTTC
-,TRBJ2-7,TRBV12-3/TRBV12-4,-,CASSLGRIYEQYF,TGTGCCAGCAGTTTAGGGAGGATTTACGAGCAGTACTTC
-,TRBJ1-5,TRBV2,-,CASSKDRQPQHF,TGTGCCAGCAGTAAAGATCGGCAGCCCCAGCATTTT
-,TRBJ2-7,TRBV29-1,-,CSVTSGEFDEQYF,TGCAGCGTTACCTCAGGGGAGTTCGACGAGCAGTACTTC
-,TRBJ2-3,TRBV3-1,TRBD2,CASSRASGRWRTDTQYF,TGTGCCAGCAGCCGGGCTAGCGGGAGATGGCGCACAGATACGCAGTATTTT
-,TRBJ1-5,TRBV20-1,-,CSASLGREQPQHF,TGCAGTGCTAGTCTCGGGAGGGAACAGCCCCAGCATTTT
once,TRBJ2-5,TRBV20-1,-,CSARLFRDGGMETQYF,TGCAGTGCTAGACTTTTTAGGGACGGTGGGATGGAGACCCAGTACTTC
-,TRBJ2-7,TRBV5-1,TRBD2,CASSLYSGRSYEQYF,TGCGCCAGCAGCCTATATAGCGGGAGGAGCTACGAGCAGTACTTC
-,TRBJ1-3,TRBV10-3,-,CAIRDKGLSGNTIYF,TGTGCCATCCGGGACAAGGGCCTCTCTGGAAACACCATATATTTT
-,TRBJ2-3,TRBV12-3/TRBV12-4,TRBD2,CASSRRLAGVRRSTDTQYF,TGTGCCAGCAGTCGAAGACTAGCGGGAGTTCGCAGGAGCACAGATACGCAGTATTTT
-,TRBJ1-1,TRBV25-1,-,CASSDATAPAEAFF,TGTGCCAGCAGTGACGCGACAGCCCCAGCTGAAGCTTTCTTT
-,TRBJ1-5,TRBV6-1,-,CASSDSGIQNQPQHF,TGTGCCAGCAGTGACAGCGGGATCCAAAATCAGCCCCAGCATTTT
-,TRBJ1-1,TRBV18,-,CASSRGRGPGTEAFF,TGTGCCAGCTCACGGGGGAGGGGCCCCGGCACTGAAGCTTTCTTT
-,TRBJ1-2,TRBV4-2,TRBD1,CASSHEAGGVNYGYTF,TGTGCCAGCAGCCACGAAGCAGGGGGCGTTAACTATGGCTACACCTTC
-,TRBJ2-7,TRBV3-1,-,CASSPDSSYEQYF,TGTGCCAGCAGCCCGGACAGTAGCTACGAGCAGTACTTC
-,TRBJ2-5,TRBV4-2,TRBD2,CASSQDLSGGRSQETQYF,TGTGCCAGCAGCCAAGATCTCAGCGGGGGGAGAAGTCAAGAGACCCAGTACTTC
once,TRBJ1-5,TRBV12-3/TRBV12-4,-,CASRLWDQPQHF,TGTGCCAGCAGGCTCTGGGATCAGCCCCAGCATTTT
-,TRBJ1-1,TRBV12-3/TRBV12-4,-,CASSPTGLNTEAFF,TGTGCCAGCAGTCCGACAGGACTGAACACTGAAGCTTTCTTT
once,TRBJ2-2,TRBV5-1,-,CASSLGTANTGELFF,TGCGCCAGCAGCTTAGGAACGGCCAACACCGGGGAGCTGTTTTTT
-,TRBJ2-3,TRBV20-1,-,CSARSVAADTQYF,TGCAGTGCTAGATCAGTAGCGGCAGATACGCAGTATTTT
-,TRBJ1-1,TRBV29-1,-,CSVDRVSNTEAFF,TGCAGCGTTGACAGGGTGAGCAACACTGAAGCTTTCTTT
-,TRBJ2-6,TRBV10-3,TRBD2,CAISYGTSSGANVLTF,TGTGCCATCAGCTACGGGACTAGCTCTGGGGCCAACGTCCTGACTTTC
once,TRBJ2-7,TRBV20-1,TRBD2,CSARTTSGSSYEQYF,TGCAGTGCTAGAACCACTAGCGGGAGTTCCTACGAGCAGTACTTC
-,TRBJ2-7,TRBV5-4,TRBD1,CASSFDRGNYEQYF,TGTGCCAGCAGCTTTGACAGGGGGAACTACGAGCAGTACTTC
-,TRBJ2-3,TRBV2,-,CASSEGGGRTDTQYF,TGTGCCAGCAGTGAAGGGGGTGGTAGAACAGATACGCAGTATTTT
-,TRBJ1-2,TRBV27,-,CASSSTNRDYYGYTF,TGTGCCAGCAGTTCAACAAACCGGGACTACTATGGCTACACCTTC
-,TRBJ1-2,TRBV29-1,-,CSVEGGRGADGYTF,TGCAGCGTTGAGGGGGGCAGGGGTGCGGATGGCTACACCTTC
-,TRBJ2-5,TRBV20-1,TRBD1,CSARDRRTGRIQETQYF,TGCAGTGCTAGAGATCGCCGGACAGGGCGAATTCAAGAGACCCAGTACTTC
-,TRBJ2-7,TRBV6-6,-,CASSYSNRGIYEQYF,TGTGCCAGCAGTTACTCGAATCGAGGGATCTACGAGCAGTACTTC
-,TRBJ2-7,TRBV6-1,-,CASSRGGGYEQYF,TGTGCCAGCAGCCGTGGTGGCGGCTACGAGCAGTACTTC
-,TRBJ1-2,TRBV5-1,-,CASSLDTGKIYGYTF,TGCGCCAGCAGCCTAGATACAGGGAAGATCTATGGCTACACCTTC
-,TRBJ1-5,TRBV30,-,CAWSRQLNQPQHF,TGTGCCTGGAGTAGGCAGCTCAATCAGCCCCAGCATTTT
-,TRBJ2-5,TRBV6-6,-,CATRGYQETQYF,TGTGCCACCCGCGGGTACCAAGAGACCCAGTACTTC
-,TRBJ1-2,TRBV2,-,CASSPRRAANYGYTF,TGTGCCAGCAGCCCTAGGAGGGCAGCTAACTATGGCTACACCTTC
-,TRBJ2-7,TRBV7-9,TRBD2,CASSLGIGPSGTYEQYF,TGTGCCAGCAGCTTAGGGATCGGGCCTAGCGGGACCTACGAGCAGTACTTC
-,TRBJ2-5,TRBV5-4,TRBD2,CASSNSGLAGVETQYF,TGTGCCAGCAGCAACAGTGGGCTAGCGGGAGTAGAGACCCAGTACTTC
-,TRBJ2-5,TRBV7-8,-,CASSMILGIQETQYF,TGTGCCAGCAGCATGATCCTGGGAATCCAAGAGACCCAGTACTTC
-,TRBJ2-5,TRBV5-1,TRBD2,CASRAGLAGEETQYF,TGCGCCAGTAGAGCGGGGCTAGCGGGAGAAGAGACCCAGTACTTC
-,TRBJ2-7,TRBV3-1,-,CASSQQPLSYEQYF,TGTGCCAGCAGCCAACAACCTCTCTCCTACGAGCAGTACTTC
-,TRBJ2-1,TRBV25-1,TRBD2,CASSGLAGDEQFF,TGTGCCAGCTCCGGACTAGCGGGAGATGAGCAGTTCTTC
-,TRBJ2-7,TRBV23-1,-,CASSSEDSYEQYF,TGCGCCAGCAGTAGTGAAGACTCCTACGAGCAGTACTTC
-,TRBJ2-7,TRBV11-1,-,CASSSQRYEQYF,TGTGCCAGCAGCTCTCAGCGGTACGAGCAGTACTTC
-,TRBJ2-2,TRBV9,-,CASSVVSRVNTGELFF,TGTGCCAGCAGCGTAGTCTCCAGGGTGAACACCGGGGAGCTGTTTTTT
-,TRBJ1-4,TRBV15,-,CATSGVARDPATNEKLFF,TGTGCCACCAGCGGGGTGGCCAGGGATCCTGCAACTAATGAAAAACTGTTTTTT
-,TRBJ1-6,TRBV18,TRBD1,CASSPPAGGNSPLHF,TGTGCCAGCTCACCACCGGCAGGGGGAAATTCACCCCTCCACTTT
-,TRBJ2-7,TRBV7-8,TRBD1,CASSLAGTAYEQYF,TGTGCCAGCAGCTTAGCAGGGACAGCCTACGAGCAGTACTTC
-,TRBJ1-4,TRBV5-4,-,CASSLAVGGGGEKLFF,TGTGCCAGCAGCTTGGCCGTCGGGGGCGGAGGTGAAAAACTGTTTTTT
few,TRBJ2-2,TRBV7-3,TRBD1,CASSLRTGYTGELFF,TGTGCCAGCAGCTTAAGGACAGGTTACACCGGGGAGCTGTTTTTT
-,TRBJ1-1,TRBV28,-,CASRKTGIYGTEAFF,TGTGCCAGCAGGAAAACAGGGATTTATGGCACTGAAGCTTTCTTT
-,TRBJ2-1,TRBV2,-,CASSEDDKDEQFF,TGTGCCAGCAGTGAAGACGACAAGGATGAGCAGTTCTTC